A selection of T cell receptor beta chains follows, all from one sample in a study of CD8+ T cells in alopecia areata. Generated by immunoSEQ multiplex PCR, the TCRdb table keeps only in-frame clones and is missing some. The sample has fewer than 200,000 clones; around 50% are singletons. The sample was CD8+ T cells sorted from blood, taken at week 24, from a patient treated with tofacitinib. The receptors originated from a human donor with alopecia areata. Each CDR3 is given with its conserved first and last residue. Each record gives: D gene, V gene, J gene, clone size, CDR3 DNA, CDR3 protein. The D gene is left open where the match is weak. Clone size is stated in some rows and not others, as once, few, many or a class when expanded.

TRBD2	TRBV7-9	TRBJ2-1	NA	TGTGCCAGCAGCTTAGCGCGGCTAGCGGTACACAATGAGCAGTTCTTC	CASSLARLAVHNEQFF
NA	TRBV30	TRBJ1-5	few	TGTGCCTGGAGTGTAGGGAGCAATCAGCCCCAGCATTTT	CAWSVGSNQPQHF
NA	TRBV29-1	TRBJ1-1	NA	TGCAGCGTTGTTGTCCAGGAAGCTTTCTTT	CSVVVQEAFF
NA	TRBV14	TRBJ2-1	NA	TGTGCCAGCAGCCAAGATCGGAGGGGCCAGTTCTTC	CASSQDRRGQFF
NA	TRBV5-4	TRBJ2-1	NA	TGTGCCAGCCAGCCTTTAGGGGCGAATGAGCAGTTCTTC	CASQPLGANEQFF
NA	TRBV2	TRBJ2-2	few	TGTGCCAGCAGCGTTGACAGAAACACCGGGGAGCTGTTTTTT	CASSVDRNTGELFF
NA	TRBV13	TRBJ1-1	NA	TGTGCCAGCAGCTTAGGTCGTAGGTTAAATGATGCTTTCTTT	CASSLGRRLNDAFF
NA	TRBV6-6	TRBJ2-7	few	TGTGCCAGCAGTTACTCGCGAGAGCAGTACTTC	CASSYSREQYF
NA	TRBV6-1	TRBJ1-4	few	TGTGCCAGCAGTGTATCGGGAAAACTGTTTTTT	CASSVSGKLFF
NA	TRBV19	TRBJ2-7	few	TGTGCCAGTAGTGCCGTCCCATCCACAACATACGAGCAGTACTTC	CASSAVPSTTYEQYF
NA	TRBV7-9	TRBJ1-5	NA	TGTGCCAGCAGCTTGCCGGGCGGCAATCAGCCCCAGCATTTT	CASSLPGGNQPQHF
NA	TRBV4-1	TRBJ1-2	few	TGCGCCAGCAGCCAAGATTTGGGGGCGAACTATGGCTACACCTTC	CASSQDLGANYGYTF
NA	TRBV30	TRBJ2-2	NA	TGTGCCTGGAGTACCGGGGAGCTGTTTTTT	CAWSTGELFF
NA	TRBV5-6	TRBJ1-4	NA	TGTGCCAGCAGCCCAGGGAGGGATGAAAAACTGTTTTTT	CASSPGRDEKLFF
NA	TRBV27	TRBJ2-3	NA	TGTGCCAGCAGTTTAGGGGACCACAAAATGGGGGATACGCAGTATTTT	CASSLGDHKMGDTQYF
NA	TRBV30	TRBJ1-1	NA	TGTGCCTGGAAACGGACGGGTGAAGCTTTCTTT	CAWKRTGEAFF
TRBD1	TRBV29-1	TRBJ2-1	NA	TGCAGCGTTGATGGGACAGGGGTAGCCTACAATGAGCAGTTCTTC	CSVDGTGVAYNEQFF
NA	TRBV6-5	TRBJ1-6	NA	TGTGCCAGCAGTCCGCCCCCCTTCCCGGGTTCACCCCTCCACTTT	CASSPPPFPGSPLHF
TRBD1	TRBV6-5	TRBJ1-5	NA	TGTGCCAGCAGTTCGACAGGGGGGAGCAATCAGCCCCAGCATTTT	CASSSTGGSNQPQHF
NA	TRBV4-2	TRBJ2-7	NA	TGTGCCAGCAGCCAAGCCGGGGCTTGGGACGAGCAGTACTTC	CASSQAGAWDEQYF
TRBD1	TRBV6-5	TRBJ1-1	once	TGTGCCAGCAGTGGGACAGGGGGTTTCACTGAAGCTTTCTTT	CASSGTGGFTEAFF
TRBD1	TRBV15	TRBJ1-1	NA	TGTGCCACCAGCAGGGACAGGGCCGCAGAAGCTTTCTTT	CATSRDRAAEAFF
NA	TRBV5-6	TRBJ2-2	NA	TGTGCCAGCAGCTTGGGGACGGCTGGAACCGGGGAGCTGTTTTTT	CASSLGTAGTGELFF
TRBD1	TRBV7-9	TRBJ1-1	once	TGTGCCAGCAGCGACGACAGGGTGGTAGCTTTCTTT	CASSDDRVVAFF
NA	TRBV13	TRBJ2-3	few	TGTGCCAGCAGCCCCAGTTCCCGGATCACAGATACGCAGTATTTT	CASSPSSRITDTQYF
NA	TRBV2	TRBJ2-5	NA	TGTGCCAGCACGGCGGGGCTGCAAGAGACCCAGTACTTC	CASTAGLQETQYF
TRBD1	TRBV19	TRBJ2-7	NA	TGTGCCAGTAGTATGGGGACAGGGACTCCCTACGAGCAGTACTTC	CASSMGTGTPYEQYF
NA	TRBV7-9	TRBJ1-6	NA	TGTGCCAGCAGCTCAGACAGCAAAAATTCACCCCTCCACTTT	CASSSDSKNSPLHF
NA	TRBV30	TRBJ1-1	NA	TGTGCCTGGACAGTGGACAGACTTAACACTGAAGCTTTCTTT	CAWTVDRLNTEAFF
NA	TRBV7-6	TRBJ1-5	NA	TGTGCCAGCAGCTTAGGGGGGGACCGCAATCAGCCCCAGCATTTT	CASSLGGDRNQPQHF
TRBD1	TRBV4-1	TRBJ2-7	NA	TGCGCCAGCAGCCAACAGGGGGCCGAGCAGTACTTC	CASSQQGAEQYF
NA	TRBV29-1	TRBJ2-1	few	TGCAGCGTTGAGTTGAGAGGGGGAGAGCAGTTCTTC	CSVELRGGEQFF
NA	TRBV5-3	TRBJ2-7	NA	TGTGCCAGAAGCCCAAGCGGAAGGGACCCAGCAATGGGGCAGTACTTC	CARSPSGRDPAMGQYF
TRBD1	TRBV27	TRBJ1-2	NA	TGTGCCAGCAGTACAGGGACAGGAGGTTATGGCTACACCTTC	CASSTGTGGYGYTF
NA	TRBV27	TRBJ2-7	NA	TGTGCCAGCAGTCTAAGGACAGATTCCTACGAGCAGTACTTC	CASSLRTDSYEQYF
NA	TRBV6-6	TRBJ1-5	NA	TGTGCCAGCAGGGACCCCGGGACAACCCATCAGCCCCAGCATTTT	CASRDPGTTHQPQHF
NA	TRBV6-1	TRBJ1-1	NA	TGTGCCAGCAGTGAATTGGGCACTGAAGCTTTCTTT	CASSELGTEAFF
NA	TRBV29-1	TRBJ2-7	few	TGCAGCGTTGAATCCCCCGGGGCTAACTACGAGCAGTACTTC	CSVESPGANYEQYF
NA	TRBV2	TRBJ1-5	NA	TGTGCCAGCAGTGGCAGCCTCTTTATCAATCAGCCCCAGCATTTT	CASSGSLFINQPQHF
NA	TRBV13	TRBJ2-1	few	TGTGCCAGCAGCTTAGTGGGCAGGTACGACAATGAGCAGTTCTTC	CASSLVGRYDNEQFF
NA	TRBV4-1	TRBJ2-7	NA	TGCGCCAGCAGCCAAACGACAGGAGAGCAGTACTTC	CASSQTTGEQYF
NA	TRBV27	TRBJ1-1	NA	TGTGCCAGCAGTTTAAGTTTAGGGTTGGGCACTGAAGCTTTCTTT	CASSLSLGLGTEAFF
TRBD2	TRBV29-1	TRBJ2-2	few	TGCAGCGTTGAACTAGCGGGGGCCATGAACACCGGGGAGCTGTTTTTT	CSVELAGAMNTGELFF
NA	TRBV4-2	TRBJ2-7	NA	TGTGCCAGCAGCCAAGATGCCCGCTACGAGCAGTACTTC	CASSQDARYEQYF
NA	TRBV15	TRBJ2-3	NA	TGTGCCACCAGCACCAAGGACATCTCAGATACGCAGTATTTT	CATSTKDISDTQYF
NA	TRBV7-7	TRBJ2-5	NA	TGTGCCAGCAGCTTAGGGACTAACAACGGCGAGACCCAGTACTTC	CASSLGTNNGETQYF
TRBD1	TRBV7-9	TRBJ2-7	few	TGTGCCAGCAGCTCCGGGACAGACTCCTACGAGCAGTACTTC	CASSSGTDSYEQYF
NA	TRBV13	TRBJ2-3	NA	TGTGCCAGCAGCCAGCCGGATAATACGCAGTATTTT	CASSQPDNTQYF
TRBD1	TRBV7-8	TRBJ2-5	NA	TGTGCCATCGACAGGGCCAACCAAGAGACCCAGTACTTC	CAIDRANQETQYF
TRBD2	TRBV27	TRBJ2-1	NA	TGTGCCAGCAGTTCGGTTAGCGGGGGTCTTTCCTACAATGAGCAGTTCTTC	CASSSVSGGLSYNEQFF
NA	TRBV11-2	TRBJ2-7	NA	TGTGCCAGCAGCTTAGATCGGGGAAGGGGTTACGAGCAGTACTTC	CASSLDRGRGYEQYF
TRBD1	TRBV13	TRBJ1-6	NA	TGTGCCAGCAGCTTTAGGACAGGGCAGTCACCCCTCCACTTT	CASSFRTGQSPLHF
TRBD1	TRBV6-5	TRBJ1-4	NA	TGTGCCAGCAGTTCTAAACAGGGGGCTGGAAAACTGTTTTTT	CASSSKQGAGKLFF
NA	TRBV30	TRBJ2-7	NA	TGTGCCTGGAGAGAGATGGAAAACTACGAGCAGTACTTC	CAWREMENYEQYF
NA	TRBV5-1	TRBJ1-1	few	TGCGCCAGCAGCTTGGGAGGGAACACTGAAGCTTTCTTT	CASSLGGNTEAFF
NA	TRBV4-1	TRBJ2-4	NA	TGCGCCAGCAGCCAAGATGTGGGGGGGACAGTAAACATTCAGTACTTC	CASSQDVGGTVNIQYF
NA	TRBV7-9	TRBJ1-1	NA	TGTGCCAGCAGCCATTCCGTTCTTGAAGCTTTCTTT	CASSHSVLEAFF
NA	TRBV7-9	TRBJ1-5	NA	TGTGCCAGCAGCATACCAGGGGTAAATCAGCCCCAGCATTTT	CASSIPGVNQPQHF
NA	TRBV15	TRBJ2-4	few	TGTGCCACCAGCAGAGATGAACTAGCCAAAAACATTCAGTACTTC	CATSRDELAKNIQYF